The next 9 T cell receptor beta chains were all read from a single sample in a study of human T cells and chemical hapten exposure. Time point given: patch test 3, about 24 weeks after DPC sensitization. The treatment was: therapeutic diphenylcyclopropenone sensitization with weekly scalp DPC. TCRdb redid the calling of the RACE reads with MiXCR, one entry per CDR3 protein. The sample holds 150,000 to 200,000 distinct CDR3 sequences, 25% to 35% seen once. This specimen consisted of whole blood, obtained in connection with sensitization to the hapten diphenylcyclopropenone (DPC). These receptors were taken from a woman between 18 and 30 years old with alopecia areata. Some clones in this sample may be carry-over from other donors' samples.

V gene TRBV3-1 combines with J gene TRBJ1-2, with a weak D call TRBD1 (6 bases). Germline-derived CDR1 and CDR2 are LGHDT and YNNKEL (reference sequence). The CDR3 is made up of 15 amino acids. Trimming took off 0 bases at V and 5 bases at J, with 13 bases between the two ends. The CDR3 nucleotides read TGTGCCAGCAGCCAAGAAGCGGGGGCTCGGTATGGCTACACCTTC. Residues: CASSQEAGARYGYTF.

This clonotype was picked up a small number of times. The rearrangement links TRBV24-1 to TRBJ2-7; 9 nucleotides agree with TRBD1. With V trimmed by 2 bases and J by 7 bases, 8 bases remained unmatched. The CDR3 totals 15 residues. Germline assignment: CDR1 KGHDR and CDR2 SFDVKD. Here the CDR3 reads CATSDSRTGAGEQYF. In nucleotides, the CDR3 is TGTGCCACCAGTGATTCGCGGACAGGGGCGGGGGAGCAGTACTTC.

The sample holds a few counts of this clonotype. The chain combines TRBV4-3 with TRBJ2-3; D is unresolved. The germline gives CDR1 LGHNA, CDR2 YSLEER. V was clipped by 0 bases and J by 4 bases, with 5 bases between them. This CDR3 comprises 13 residues. CDR3: CASSQESSDTQYF. The CDR3 coding sequence is TGCGCCAGCAGCCAAGAATCCTCAGATACGCAGTATTTT.

This chain connects TRBV11-2 to TRBJ2-7; D gene unclear. Germline-derived CDR1 and CDR2 are SGHAT and FQNNGV. The CDR3 consists of 14 residues. V shed 1 base and J shed 3 bases, with 10 bases lying between them. The CDR3: CASSLASALYEQYF. CDR3 nucleotide sequence: TGTGCCAGCAGCTTAGCCTCCGCCCTCTACGAGCAGTACTTC.

V gene TRBV9 combines with J gene TRBJ2-1; D is possibly TRBD1 or TRBD2 (5 bases each). The CDR3 extends over 15 amino acids. Germline V gives CDR1 SGDLS, CDR2 YYNGEE. V lost 6 bases, J lost 1 base, and 14 bases lay in between. The CDR3 sequence is CASTGDALSYNEQFF. The CDR3 region has the DNA TGTGCCAGCACCGGGGACGCCCTTTCCTACAATGAGCAGTTCTTC.

V usage is TRBV29-1 and J usage is TRBJ2-6; 11 bases fit TRBD1. CDR3 size: 15 residues. V shed 6 bases and J 2 bases; nucleotides not matched to a gene: 3. Germline CDR1 SQVTM, CDR2 ANQGSEA. CDR3 coding DNA: TGCAGCGTGGGGACAGGGGGAGCTGGGGCCAACGTCCTGACTTTC. Encoded protein: CSVGTGGAGANVLTF.

The V call is TRBV5-1, the J call TRBJ2-3; D is possibly TRBD1 (5 bases). The CDR3 runs to 15 residues. With 1 base removed from V and 4 bases from J, the gap between germline ends came to 13 bases. Germline V gene lookup returns CDR1 SGHRS and CDR2 YFSETQ. CDR3 DNA: TGCGCCAGCAGCTTGCAGGGCGCCTCCCCAGATACGCAGTATTTT. Its protein is CASSLQGASPDTQYF. Full variable domain (outside the CDR3, taken from reference TRBV5-1 and TRBJ2-3): KAGVTQTPRYLIKTRGQQVTLSCSPISGHRSVSWYQQTPGQGLQFLFEYFSETQRNKGNFPGRFSGRQFSNSRSEMNVSTLELGDSALYLCASSLQGASPDTQYFGPGTRLTVL.

This rearrangement joins TRBV6-6 to TRBJ1-1, with 7 bases fitting TRBD1. The CDR3 runs 14 residues. J gave up 1 base and V 4 bases, and 3 bases lay outside the gene matches. The germline gives CDR1 MNHNY, CDR2 SVGAGI (reference sequence). CDR3 DNA sequence: TGTGCCAGCAGTTCAGGGGGGTGGAACACTGAAGCTTTCTTT. It codes for CASSSGGWNTEAFF.

As regards this clonotype: A much larger clone lies one base from this, so it may be a read error. The V call is TRBV29-1, the J call TRBJ2-7, with D tentatively TRBD2 (5 bases). This CDR3 has 12 amino acids. Germline V CDR1 and CDR2: SQVTM, ANQGSEA. Trimming stripped 7 bases from V and 6 bases from J, with 16 bases between. The CDR3 DNA reads as TGCAGCGCCCGGGATACAGCCTGCGAGCAGTACTTC. Translated: CSARDTACEQYF.